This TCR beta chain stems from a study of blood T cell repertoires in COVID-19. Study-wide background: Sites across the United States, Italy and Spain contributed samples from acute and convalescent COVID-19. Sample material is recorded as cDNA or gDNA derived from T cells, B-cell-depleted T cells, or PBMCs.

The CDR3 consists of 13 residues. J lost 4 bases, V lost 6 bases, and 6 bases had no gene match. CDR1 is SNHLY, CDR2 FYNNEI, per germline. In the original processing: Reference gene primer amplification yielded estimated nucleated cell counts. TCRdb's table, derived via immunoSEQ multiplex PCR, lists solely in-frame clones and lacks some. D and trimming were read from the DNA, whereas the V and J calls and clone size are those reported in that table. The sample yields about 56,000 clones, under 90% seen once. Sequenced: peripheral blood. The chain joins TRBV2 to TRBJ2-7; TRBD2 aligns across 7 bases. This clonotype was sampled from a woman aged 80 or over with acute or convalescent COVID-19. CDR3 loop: CASSDRGDYEQYF. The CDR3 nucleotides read TGTGCCAGCAGCGACCGGGGGGATTACGAGCAGTACTTC.